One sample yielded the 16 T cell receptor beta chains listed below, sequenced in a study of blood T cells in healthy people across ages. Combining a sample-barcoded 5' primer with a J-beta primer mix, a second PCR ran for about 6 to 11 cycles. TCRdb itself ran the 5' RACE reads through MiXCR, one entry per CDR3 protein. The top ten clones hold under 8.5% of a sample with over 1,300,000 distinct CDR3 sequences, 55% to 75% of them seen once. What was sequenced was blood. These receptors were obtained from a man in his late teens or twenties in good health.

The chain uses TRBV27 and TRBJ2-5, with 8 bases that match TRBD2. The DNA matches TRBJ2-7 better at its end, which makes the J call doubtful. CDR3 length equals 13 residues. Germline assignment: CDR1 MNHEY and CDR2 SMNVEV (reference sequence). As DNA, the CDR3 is TGTGCCAGCAGCCGGGAGGGGTTTGGCGAGCAGTACTTC. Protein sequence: CASSREGFGEQYF.

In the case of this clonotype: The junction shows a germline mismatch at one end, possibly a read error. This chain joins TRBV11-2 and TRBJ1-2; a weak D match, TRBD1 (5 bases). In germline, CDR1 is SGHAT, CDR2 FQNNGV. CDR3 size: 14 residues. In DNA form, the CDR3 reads TGTGCCAGCAGCCCCGGCCACGCCGGGGGTGGCTGCACCTTC. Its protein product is CASSPGHAGGGCTF.

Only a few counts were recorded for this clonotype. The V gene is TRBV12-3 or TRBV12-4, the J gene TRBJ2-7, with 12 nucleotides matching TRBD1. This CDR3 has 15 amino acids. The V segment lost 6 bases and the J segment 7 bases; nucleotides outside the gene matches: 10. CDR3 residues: CASRSRDRGRDEQYF. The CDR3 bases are TGTGCCAGCAGATCCCGGGACAGGGGGCGCGATGAGCAGTACTTC.

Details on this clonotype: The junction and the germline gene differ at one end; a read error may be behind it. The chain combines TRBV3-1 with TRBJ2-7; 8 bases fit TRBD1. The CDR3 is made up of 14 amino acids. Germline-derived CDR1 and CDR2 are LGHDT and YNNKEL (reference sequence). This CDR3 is CAGSPDRDAYEQYF. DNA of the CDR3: TGTGCCGGCAGCCCGGACAGGGACGCCTACGAGCAGTACTTC.

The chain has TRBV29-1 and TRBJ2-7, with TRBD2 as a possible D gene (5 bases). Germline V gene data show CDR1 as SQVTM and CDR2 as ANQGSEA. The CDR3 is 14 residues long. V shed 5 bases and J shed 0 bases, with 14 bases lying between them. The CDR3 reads CSVQSGFSSYEQYF. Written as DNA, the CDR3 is TGCAGCGTTCAGAGCGGATTTAGCTCCTACGAGCAGTACTTC.

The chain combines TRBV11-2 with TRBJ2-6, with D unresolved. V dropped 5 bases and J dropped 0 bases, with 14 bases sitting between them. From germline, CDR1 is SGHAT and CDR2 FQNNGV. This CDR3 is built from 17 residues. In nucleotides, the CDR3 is TGTGCCAGCAGCCCTACCCGACGGACCTCTGGGGCCAACGTCCTGACTTTC. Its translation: CASSPTRRTSGANVLTF.

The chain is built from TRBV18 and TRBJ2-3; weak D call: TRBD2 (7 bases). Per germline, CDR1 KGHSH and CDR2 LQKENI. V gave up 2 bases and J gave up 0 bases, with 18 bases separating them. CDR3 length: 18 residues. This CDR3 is CASSPYGGGRTSTDTQYF. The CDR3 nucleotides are TGTGCCAGCTCACCATACGGCGGGGGCCGAACTAGCACAGATACGCAGTATTTT.

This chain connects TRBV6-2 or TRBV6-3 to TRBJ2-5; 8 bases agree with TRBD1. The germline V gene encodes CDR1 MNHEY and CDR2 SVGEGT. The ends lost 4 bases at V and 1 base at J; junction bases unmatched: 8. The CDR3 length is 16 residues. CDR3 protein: CASSSIDRGGQETQYF. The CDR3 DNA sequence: TGTGCCAGCAGTTCCATAGACAGGGGAGGCCAAGAGACCCAGTACTTC.

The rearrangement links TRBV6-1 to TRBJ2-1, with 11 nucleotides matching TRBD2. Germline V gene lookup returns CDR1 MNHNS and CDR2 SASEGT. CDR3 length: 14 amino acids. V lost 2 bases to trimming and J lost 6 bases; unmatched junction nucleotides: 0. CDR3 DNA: TGTGCCAGCAGTGAACTAGCGGGAGGCAATGAGCAGTTCTTC. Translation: CASSELAGGNEQFF.

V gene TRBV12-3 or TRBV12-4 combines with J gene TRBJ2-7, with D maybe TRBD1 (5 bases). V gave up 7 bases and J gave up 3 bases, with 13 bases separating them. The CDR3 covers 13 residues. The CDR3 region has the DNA TGTGCCAGCACCAATGCAGGGTTCTACGAGCAGTACTTC. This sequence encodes CASTNAGFYEQYF.

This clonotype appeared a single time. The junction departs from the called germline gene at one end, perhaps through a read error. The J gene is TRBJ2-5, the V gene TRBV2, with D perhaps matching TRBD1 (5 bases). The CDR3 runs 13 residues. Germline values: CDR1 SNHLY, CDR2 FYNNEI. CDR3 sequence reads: CASREGPQGTQYF. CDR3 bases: TGTGCCAGCAGAGAAGGACCCCAGGGGACCCAGTACTTC.

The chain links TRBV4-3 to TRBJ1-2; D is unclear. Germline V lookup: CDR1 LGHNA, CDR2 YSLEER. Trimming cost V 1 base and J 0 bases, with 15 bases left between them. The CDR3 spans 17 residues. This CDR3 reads CASSQVRRAEANYGYTF. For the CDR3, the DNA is TGCGCCAGCAGCCAAGTGAGGAGGGCTGAGGCTAACTATGGCTACACCTTC.

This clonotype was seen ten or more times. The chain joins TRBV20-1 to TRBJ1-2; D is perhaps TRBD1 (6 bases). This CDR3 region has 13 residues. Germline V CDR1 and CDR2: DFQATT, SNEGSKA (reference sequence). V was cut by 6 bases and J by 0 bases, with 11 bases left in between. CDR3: CSARQATNYGYTF. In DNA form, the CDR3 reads TGCAGTGCAAGACAGGCTACTAACTATGGCTACACCTTC.

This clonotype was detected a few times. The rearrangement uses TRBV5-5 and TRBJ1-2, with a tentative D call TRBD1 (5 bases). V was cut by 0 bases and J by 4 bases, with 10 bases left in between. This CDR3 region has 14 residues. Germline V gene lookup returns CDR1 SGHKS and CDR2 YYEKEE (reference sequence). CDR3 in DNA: TGTGCCAGCAGCTTGGATTCAGGGATCTATGGCTACACCTTC. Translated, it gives CASSLDSGIYGYTF.

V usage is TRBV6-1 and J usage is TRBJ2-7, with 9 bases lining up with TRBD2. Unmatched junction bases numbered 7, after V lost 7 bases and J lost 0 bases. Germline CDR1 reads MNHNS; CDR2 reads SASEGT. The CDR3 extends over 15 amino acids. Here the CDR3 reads CASTQTSGSSYEQYF. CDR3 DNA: TGTGCCAGCACCCAGACTAGCGGAAGCTCCTACGAGCAGTACTTC.

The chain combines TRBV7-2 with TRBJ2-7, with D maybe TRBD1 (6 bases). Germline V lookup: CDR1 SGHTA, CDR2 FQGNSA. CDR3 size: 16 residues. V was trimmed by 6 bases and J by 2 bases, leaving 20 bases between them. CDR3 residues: CASSFTQGYAAYEQYF. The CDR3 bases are TGTGCCAGCAGTTTTACACAGGGCTACGCCGCCTACGAGCAGTACTTC.